This TCR beta chain was recorded in a study of cytomegalovirus exposure and HLA in healthy donors. Study-wide findings and caveats: Some V segments, TRBV6-2 and TRBV6-3 among them, were indistinguishable and were therefore excluded.

CDR1 is WNHNN, CDR2 SYGVQD, per germline (reference sequence). The CDR3 consists of 13 residues. J gave up 7 bases and V 0 bases, and 1 base lay outside the gene matches. The donors comprised healthy bone marrow donors. Vbeta (60) and Jbeta (13) primers were used in the PCR. Sequencing used immunoSEQ multiplex PCR; TCRdb keeps in-frame clones, though not all of them. The sample records roughly 120,000 clones, about 79% being singletons. This clone was recorded only once. Its antigen is as yet unknown. This rearrangement joins TRBV10-1 to TRBJ1-1; TRBD1 agrees at 8 bases. The sequencing sample was made of PBMCs. This receptor was identified in a woman younger than 35 in good health and CMV-seropositive. The DNA of the CDR3 is TGCGCCAGCAGTGAGTCTGGACAGGGTGAAGCTTTCTTT. Protein sequence: CASSESGQGEAFF.